The 27 T cell receptor beta chains below were found in one sample sequenced in a study of cytomegalovirus exposure and HLA in healthy donors. A multiplex PCR was run with 60 Vbeta primers and 13 Jbeta primers. The method was immunoSEQ multiplex PCR; TCRdb's version includes in-frame clones alone and lacks a portion of them. The profile shows 150,000 to 200,000 clones, over 75% of them singletons. Input material: PBMCs. These receptors were taken from a man aged 50-59 years in good health and CMV-seropositive.

V is TRBV5-6 and J is TRBJ2-1; 7 nucleotides align to TRBD1. This CDR3 spans 15 amino acids. V lost 2 bases and J lost 5; bases outside the gene matches: 7. Germline V gives CDR1 SGHDT, CDR2 YYEEEE. In DNA, the CDR3 is TGTGCCAGCAGCTTCCTGAACAGGGGAAACAATGAGCAGTTCTTC. Translation gives CASSFLNRGNNEQFF.

The V call is TRBV30, the J call TRBJ1-2, with D possibly being TRBD1 (5 bases). The ends were cut back, 5 bases at V and 8 bases at J, with 15 bases in the middle. CDR1 is GTSNPN and CDR2 is SVGIG in the germline V gene (reference sequence). The CDR3 is made up of 12 amino acids. In nucleotides, the CDR3 is TGTGCCTGGGGGATCAGGGCTGGGGGCTACACCTTC. This gives the protein CAWGIRAGGYTF. Drawing the rest from reference TRBV30 and TRBJ1-2, the complete variable domain is SQTIHQWPATLVQPVGSPLSLECTVEGTSNPNLYWYRQAAGRGLQLLFYSVGIGQISSEVPQNLSASRPQDRQFILSSKKLLLSDSGFYLCAWGIRAGGYTFGSGTRLTVV.

This clone showed up just once. V gene TRBV7-8 combines with J gene TRBJ1-6; D unclear. The CDR3 is 12 amino acids. Germline lookup yields CDR1 SGHVS and CDR2 FQNEAQ. V was cut by 3 bases and J by 7 bases, with 4 bases left in between. CDR3 coding DNA: TGTGCCAGCAGCTTCAGGAATTCACCCCTCCACTTT. Translation: CASSFRNSPLHF.

V gene TRBV27 combines with J gene TRBJ1-1; 7 bases are a match to TRBD1. The CDR3 spans 15 residues. Losses at the gene ends were 3 bases for V and 3 bases for J; bases not matched to a gene: 7. The germline V gene encodes CDR1 MNHEY and CDR2 SMNVEV (reference sequence). The CDR3 spells CASSFTQGVDTEAFF. DNA for the CDR3: TGTGCCAGCAGTTTTACTCAGGGGGTAGACACTGAAGCTTTCTTT.

The J gene is TRBJ2-2, the V gene TRBV5-1; TRBD1 aligns across 7 bases. This CDR3 has 15 residues. Germline V gene data show CDR1 as SGHRS and CDR2 as YFSETQ. The J segment lost 1 base and the V segment lost 4 bases, leaving 4 bases of the junction unmatched. CDR3 in amino acids: CASSPRQGNTGELFF. CDR3 in DNA: TGCGCCAGCAGCCCCCGACAGGGGAACACCGGGGAGCTGTTTTTT. Based on the CDR3 plus reference TRBV5-1 and TRBJ2-2, the full variable domain is KAGVTQTPRYLIKTRGQQVTLSCSPISGHRSVSWYQQTPGQGLQFLFEYFSETQRNKGNFPGRFSGRQFSNSRSEMNVSTLELGDSALYLCASSPRQGNTGELFFGEGSRLTVL.

The chain carries TRBV18 and TRBJ2-6, with 10 bases aligning to TRBD1. CDR3 length equals 20 residues. The J segment lost 9 bases and the V segment lost 3 bases, leaving 20 bases of the junction unmatched. In germline, CDR1 is KGHSH, CDR2 LQKENI. CDR3 amino acids: CASSPPDRGFPASGVNVLTF. DNA for the CDR3: TGTGCCAGCTCACCGCCGGACAGGGGGTTTCCCGCCTCTGGTGTCAACGTCCTGACTTTC. Filled out from reference TRBV18 and TRBJ2-6, the complete variable domain reads NAGVMQNPRHLVRRRGQEARLRCSPMKGHSHVYWYRQLPEEGLKFMVYLQKENIIDESGMPKERFSAEFPKEGPSILRIQQVVRGDSAAYFCASSPPDRGFPASGVNVLTFGAGSRLTVL.

The gene calls are TRBV7-9 and TRBJ2-2, with D possibly matching TRBD1 (6 bases). The V and J ends lost 3 bases and 5 bases respectively, with 7 bases between them. This CDR3 has 13 amino acids. Germline lookup yields CDR1 SEHNR and CDR2 FQNEAQ (reference sequence). CDR3 in amino acids: CASSFTGTGELFF. As DNA, the CDR3 is TGTGCCAGCAGCTTTACAGGGACCGGGGAGCTGTTTTTT. Supplemented by reference TRBV7-9 and TRBJ2-2, the full variable domain reads DTGVSQNPRHKITKRGQNVTFRCDPISEHNRLYWYRQTLGQGPEFLTYFQNEAQLEKSRLLSDRFSAERPKGSFSTLEIQRTEQGDSAMYLCASSFTGTGELFFGEGSRLTVL.

V and J are TRBV6-5 and TRBJ2-5, with D perhaps TRBD1 (6 bases). From germline, CDR1 is MNHEY and CDR2 SVGAGI. The CDR3 loop spans 14 amino acids. Trimming removed 7 bases at V and 0 bases at J, with 12 bases between. The CDR3, as DNA: TGTGCCAGCAAAGTGGACAGCTACCAAGAGACCCAGTACTTC. It encodes CASKVDSYQETQYF.

The chain uses TRBV5-1 and TRBJ2-1; possible D gene TRBD2, 6 bases. CDR1 SGHRS and CDR2 YFSETQ come from the germline V gene. V gave up 4 bases and J gave up 5 bases, with 16 bases separating them. The CDR3 is 15 amino acids. The CDR3 DNA follows: TGCGCCAGCAGCCTTCTAGGCGGGACGAACAATGAGCAGTTCTTC. This sequence encodes CASSLLGGTNNEQFF.

The V gene is TRBV18, the J gene TRBJ2-5; 9 bases fit TRBD2. Trimming took 2 bases from V and 5 from J; bases not matched to a gene: 6. The CDR3 has 15 residues. CDR1 is KGHSH, CDR2 LQKENI, per germline. DNA for the CDR3: TGTGCCAGCTCACCATTCGCGGGGGGGCGTGAGACCCAGTACTTC. As protein: CASSPFAGGRETQYF.

The rearrangement links TRBV7-9 to TRBJ2-7; a possible D gene is TRBD2 (6 bases). This CDR3 contains 15 residues. Germline V gene lookup returns CDR1 SEHNR and CDR2 FQNEAQ (reference sequence). V lost 0 bases and J lost 5, with 14 bases in between. The CDR3: CASSLARGSLNEQYF. In nucleotides, the CDR3 is TGTGCCAGCAGCTTAGCCCGGGGGAGTCTTAACGAGCAGTACTTC.

V gene TRBV7-2 combines with J gene TRBJ2-2; 7 bases map to TRBD2. The V gene's germline CDR1 is SGHTA and CDR2 FQGNSA. CDR3 length: 16 residues. The trim removed 2 bases at V and 4 bases at J, leaving 7 bases unmatched. CDR3 DNA sequence: TGTGCCAGCAGCTTATTGGGGGGGAGGAGCACCGGGGAGCTGTTTTTT. The encoded protein is CASSLLGGRSTGELFF.

V is TRBV7-9 and J is TRBJ1-4; 8 bases line up with TRBD1. Unmatched junction bases numbered 3, after V lost 5 bases and J lost 4 bases. This CDR3 region has 14 residues. Germline V gives CDR1 SEHNR, CDR2 FQNEAQ (reference sequence). CDR3 coding DNA: TGTGCCAGCAGCCGGGACAGGATTAATGAAAAACTGTTTTTT. Translated: CASSRDRINEKLFF.

J is TRBJ2-7 and V is TRBV2, with TRBD2 matching over 10 bases. With V trimmed by 6 bases and J by 2 bases, 7 bases remained unmatched. The CDR3 has 15 residues. The germline CDR1 and CDR2 sequences are SNHLY and FYNNEI. CDR3 residues: CASSVQAGGTYEQYF. The CDR3 DNA reads TGTGCCAGCAGCGTCCAAGCGGGAGGGACCTACGAGCAGTACTTC.

The chain employs TRBV28 and TRBJ1-5; the D is unclear. The CDR3 consists of 13 residues. Germline V gene sequence: CDR1 MDHEN, CDR2 SYDVKM. Trimming took 6 bases from V and 3 from J, leaving 9 bases between them. The CDR3 loop reads CASSSFLNQPQHF. The CDR3 region has the DNA TGTGCCAGCAGCTCCTTTCTCAATCAGCCCCAGCATTTT.

The gene calls are TRBV28 and TRBJ2-2, with TRBD2 matching over 9 bases. The germline V gene encodes CDR1 MDHEN and CDR2 SYDVKM. After removal of 2 bases from V and 7 bases from J, the junction contained 14 bases not matched to a gene. The CDR3 loop spans 18 amino acids. The CDR3 spells CASSLGSGRLVGSGELFF. The CDR3 DNA follows: TGTGCCAGCAGTTTAGGAAGCGGGAGGCTCGTAGGAAGCGGGGAGCTGTTTTTT.

The chain couples TRBV9 to TRBJ1-3; D possibly corresponds to TRBD1 (6 bases). Trimming left V 6 bases short and J 0 bases short, with 13 bases between. This CDR3 region has 15 residues. Germline V lookup: CDR1 SGDLS, CDR2 YYNGEE. The CDR3 DNA reads TGTGCCAGCACTCGGACAGTTACCTCTGGAAACACCATATATTTT. It encodes CASTRTVTSGNTIYF. The variable domain in full, with the rest retrieved from reference TRBV9 and TRBJ1-3, is DSGVTQTPKHLITATGQRVTLRCSPRSGDLSVYWYQQSLDQGLQFLIQYYNGEERAKGNILERFSAQQFPDLHSELNLSSLELGDSALYFCASTRTVTSGNTIYFGEGSWLTVV.

This clone was seen more than once but under ten times. The chain combines TRBV19 with TRBJ1-5, with a weak D call TRBD1 (6 bases). CDR1 is LNHDA, CDR2 SQIVND, per germline (reference sequence). The CDR3 sequence is 14 residues long. Deletions cut 10 bases from V and 1 base from J, with 14 bases between. Here the CDR3 reads CATTDRRSNQPQHF. The CDR3 DNA reads as TGTGCCACTACCGACAGGAGAAGCAATCAGCCCCAGCATTTT.

V gene TRBV21-1 combines with J gene TRBJ1-1; no check of the table's D call, TRBD1, against the DNA was made. TRBV21-1 is a pseudogene segment. This CDR3 contains 15 residues. The chain's CDR3 is CASSKLPYRGPEAFF. The CDR3, as DNA: TGTGCCAGCAGCAAGTTACCCTACAGGGGCCCTGAAGCTTTCTTT.

The chain links TRBV6-8 to TRBJ1-1, with 10 bases that match TRBD1. Trimming removed 6 bases from V and 1 base from J; junction bases left unmatched: 2. The CDR3 has 14 amino acids. The V gene's germline CDR1 is MNHGY and CDR2 SAAAGT. The CDR3 protein is CASRTGGENTEAFF. As DNA, the CDR3 is TGTGCCAGCAGGACAGGGGGCGAGAACACTGAAGCTTTCTTT.

The chain employs TRBV7-9 and TRBJ1-2; D uncertain. With 5 bases removed from V and 6 bases from J, the gap between germline ends came to 13 bases. This CDR3 contains 13 residues. The V gene's germline CDR1 is SEHNR and CDR2 FQNEAQ (reference sequence). CDR3: CASSPRIGDGYTF. The CDR3 DNA reads TGTGCCAGCAGCCCTAGGATCGGGGATGGCTACACCTTC.

This clone was found a few times. V usage is TRBV9 and J usage is TRBJ2-7; D is ambiguous. CDR3 length equals 13 residues. The germline V gene has CDR1 SGDLS and CDR2 YYNGEE. V shed 0 bases and J shed 2 bases, with 6 bases lying between them. In nucleotides, the CDR3 is TGTGCCAGCAGCGTAGGATCGGCCTACGAGCAGTACTTC. The encoded protein is CASSVGSAYEQYF.

This chain connects TRBV5-1 to TRBJ2-1; maybe TRBD2 (6 bases). The germline V gene encodes CDR1 SGHRS and CDR2 YFSETQ. V was cut by 2 bases and J by 9 bases, with 15 bases left in between. This CDR3 has 14 amino acids. CDR3 DNA: TGCGCCAGCAGCTTCGGGAGCCCCGCGGGTGAGCAGTTCTTC. Protein sequence: CASSFGSPAGEQFF.

This clone was observed a handful of times. J is TRBJ2-4 and V is TRBV18; TRBD1 aligns across 9 bases. The CDR3 is made up of 13 amino acids. Trimming removed 2 bases from V and 7 bases from J; junction bases left unmatched: 0. Germline CDR1 KGHSH, CDR2 LQKENI. The CDR3 sequence is CASSPDRGNIQYF. The CDR3, as DNA: TGTGCCAGCTCACCAGACAGGGGGAACATTCAGTACTTC.

The chain joins TRBV7-3 to TRBJ2-3; possibly TRBD2 for D (5 bases). V was pared by 5 bases and J by 3 bases, with 15 bases between. The CDR3 has 15 amino acids. Germline CDR1 SGHTA, CDR2 FQGTGA. The CDR3 protein is CASSPNRGTTDTQYF. The CDR3 bases are TGTGCCAGCAGCCCGAATCGGGGAACAACAGATACGCAGTATTTT.

In the case of this clone: One end of the junction fails to match germline, which may point to a read error. The chain uses TRBV6-1 and TRBJ2-3, with 12 positions matching TRBD1. The CDR3 is 16 amino acids. Germline CDR1 and CDR2: MNHNS and SASEGT. CDR3 residues: CASSDPGTGGTDTQYF. In DNA, the CDR3 is TGTGCCAGCAGTGACCCCGGGACAGGGGGCACGGATACGCAGTATTTT.

This clone has just a few counts. The rearrangement joins TRBV5-4 to TRBJ1-2, with a possible D match to TRBD1 (6 bases). V was clipped by 6 bases and J by 4 bases, with 13 bases between them. The length of the CDR3 is 13 residues. Germline-derived CDR1 and CDR2 are SGHNT and YYREEE (reference sequence). The CDR3, as DNA: TGTGCCAGCACTGGACAGTCGCGCTATGGCTACACCTTC. The encoded protein is CASTGQSRYGYTF.